This T cell receptor (beta chain) was recorded in a study of graft-versus-host responses after intestinal transplantation. Clones were read by immunoSEQ multiplex PCR, and TCRdb kept only the in-frame ones, dropping some. Of about 110,000 clones listed, approximately 93% were seen once; the top ten hold 1.2%. This CDR3 contains 15 residues. V lost 3 bases and J lost 1, with 12 bases in between. Germline assignment: CDR1 SNHLY and CDR2 FYNNEI. A remark on this clone: Its target is not known.

The sample consisted of unstimulated CD8+ T cells sorted from spleen or lymph node cells, taken before transplant. This chain connects TRBV2 to TRBJ2-5; D may be TRBD2 (7 bases). This clonotype was sampled from a human donor who was the organ donor for an intestinal transplant. The CDR3 sequence is CASSEEGGIQETQYF. The CDR3 DNA follows: TGTGCCAGCAGTGAGGAGGGGGGGATCCAAGAGACCCAGTACTTC.